A single sample is the source of the 24 T cell receptor beta chains below, sequenced in a study of technical replicates of blood from several donors. The protocol was immunoSEQ multiplex PCR, while the TCRdb copy is restricted to in-frame clones and leaves out a portion. The table has 87,000 or so clones, around 93% seen once. Source material: T cells isolated from PBMCs. These receptors were taken from a human donor in good health.

The chain carries TRBV14 and TRBJ1-2; 8 bases align to TRBD1. The J segment lost 8 bases and the V segment lost 4 bases, leaving 12 bases of the junction unmatched. The CDR3 consists of 15 residues. In germline, CDR1 is SGHDN, CDR2 FVKESK. The CDR3 here is CASSPLGQALLGYTF. CDR3 DNA sequence: TGTGCCAGCAGCCCCCTGGGACAGGCACTTCTAGGCTACACCTTC.

The rearrangement uses TRBV7-9 and TRBJ1-2; 10 positions match TRBD1. J gave up 4 bases and V 5 bases, and 4 bases lay outside the gene matches. CDR3 length: 14 residues. Germline-derived CDR1 and CDR2 are SEHNR and FQNEAQ (reference sequence). This CDR3 is CASSPTGGLYGYTF. The CDR3 bases are TGTGCCAGCAGCCCGACAGGGGGCCTCTATGGCTACACCTTC.

A single count supports this clone. The chain joins TRBV4-3 to TRBJ2-5; a possible D gene is TRBD2 (6 bases). The length of the CDR3 is 15 residues. CDR1 is LGHNA, CDR2 YSLEER, per germline. V lost 1 base and J 4 bases, leaving 13 bases between the germline ends. The CDR3 bases are TGCGCCAGCAGCCAAGGACTAGGGTTGCGAGAGACCCAGTACTTC. As protein: CASSQGLGLRETQYF.

The sample holds one count of this clone. The gene calls are TRBV4-2 and TRBJ2-1, with 8 bases that match TRBD2. V was pared by 1 base and J by 5 bases, with 4 bases of the junction left unmatched. The V gene's germline CDR1 is LGHNA and CDR2 YNFKEQ. This CDR3 has 15 residues. In nucleotides, the CDR3 is TGTGCCAGCAGCCAAGGGGCGGGACTAGACAATGAGCAGTTCTTC. Protein sequence: CASSQGAGLDNEQFF.

The chain is built from TRBV7-2 and TRBJ2-3, with TRBD2 matching 9 bases. V lost 1 base and J lost 2; bases outside the gene matches: 4. The CDR3 consists of 16 residues. The germline gives CDR1 SGHTA, CDR2 FQGNSA. The CDR3 DNA follows: TGTGCCAGCAGCTTAGATAGCGGGGGACTCACAGATACGCAGTATTTT. Translating it yields CASSLDSGGLTDTQYF. The variable domain in full, completed from reference TRBV7-2 and TRBJ2-3, reads GAGVSQSPSNKVTEKGKDVELRCDPISGHTALYWYRQSLGQGLEFLIYFQGNSAPDKSGLPSDRFSAERTGGSVSTLTIQRTQQEDSAVYLCASSLDSGGLTDTQYFGPGTRLTVL.

The chain carries TRBV19 and TRBJ2-1; the D gene is possibly TRBD1 (5 bases). Looked up from germline, CDR1 is LNHDA and CDR2 is SQIVND (reference sequence). V was cut by 5 bases and J by 8 bases, with 10 bases left in between. This CDR3 contains 12 residues. CDR3: CASSGWGDEQFF. The CDR3 nucleotides read TGTGCCAGTAGTGGCTGGGGCGATGAGCAGTTCTTC.

The V and J genes are TRBV7-9 and TRBJ1-5; D is undetermined. CDR1 is SEHNR and CDR2 is FQNEAQ in the germline V gene (reference sequence). V lost 2 bases and J 5 bases, leaving 7 bases between the germline ends. CDR3 size: 13 residues. CDR3 residues: CASSLTGYQPQHF. The CDR3 coding sequence is TGTGCCAGCAGCTTAACGGGGTATCAGCCCCAGCATTTT.

This clone occurred once. This sequence joins TRBV7-2 and TRBJ2-7; 9 bases align to TRBD2. There are 15 residues in the CDR3. V was clipped by 1 base and J by 3 bases; unmatched bases: 4. The V gene's germline CDR1 is SGHTA and CDR2 FQGNSA. The DNA for the CDR3 is TGTGCCAGCAGCTTAGATGCGGGAGGGGTCTACGAGCAGTACTTC. It yields the protein CASSLDAGGVYEQYF. The variable domain in full, completed from reference TRBV7-2 and TRBJ2-7, reads GAGVSQSPSNKVTEKGKDVELRCDPISGHTALYWYRQSLGQGLEFLIYFQGNSAPDKSGLPSDRFSAERTGGSVSTLTIQRTQQEDSAVYLCASSLDAGGVYEQYFGPGTRLTVT.

The CDR3 region is CARLRDRGSYEQYF. CDR3 bases: TGTGCGCGACTCAGGGACAGGGGATCCTACGAGCAGTACTTC. The chain carries TRBV10-3 and TRBJ2-7, with 10 bases that match TRBD1. Germline CDR1 is ENHRY and CDR2 is SYGVKD. CDR3 length equals 14 residues.

The rearrangement links TRBV2 to TRBJ2-1; the match to TRBD2 covers 10 bases. V lost 4 bases, J lost 5 bases, and 5 bases stayed unmatched. The germline gives CDR1 SNHLY, CDR2 FYNNEI. CDR3 length equals 15 residues. The CDR3 coding sequence is TGTGCCAGCAGTGGGGGGACTAGCGCCGACAATGAGCAGTTCTTC. It specifies CASSGGTSADNEQFF. Full variable domain (outside the CDR3, taken from reference TRBV2 and TRBJ2-1): EPEVTQTPSHQVTQMGQEVILRCVPISNHLYFYWYRQILGQKVEFLVSFYNNEISEKSEIFDDQFSVERPDGSNFTLKIRSTKLEDSAMYFCASSGGTSADNEQFFGPGTRLTVL.

This clone was observed once. This sequence joins TRBV9 and TRBJ1-1; 8 nucleotides align to TRBD1. The CDR3 loop spans 13 amino acids. J gave up 7 bases and V 4 bases, and 6 bases lay outside the gene matches. The V gene's germline CDR1 is SGDLS and CDR2 YYNGEE. CDR3 nucleotides: TGTGCCAGCAGCTCCCGGACAGGGTTTGAAGCTTTCTTT. Its protein product is CASSSRTGFEAFF.

The chain is built from TRBV27 and TRBJ2-1, with 7 bases aligning to TRBD1. CDR1 is MNHEY and CDR2 is SMNVEV in the germline V gene (reference sequence). This CDR3 has 12 amino acids. With V trimmed by 7 bases and J by 10 bases, 7 bases remained unmatched. The CDR3 region has the DNA TGTGCCAGCACCACTATAGGGGGCGAGCAGTTCTTC. Residues: CASTTIGGEQFF.

The V and J genes are TRBV5-1 and TRBJ2-3, with 7 bases matching TRBD1. Germline CDR1 is SGHRS and CDR2 is YFSETQ. V shed 1 base and J 2 bases; nucleotides not matched to a gene: 13. The CDR3 is made up of 18 amino acids. CDR3 DNA: TGCGCCAGCAGCTTGAACCAGGGGGTAGTTAGGGTCACAGATACGCAGTATTTT. Protein sequence: CASSLNQGVVRVTDTQYF.

This chain connects TRBV7-3 to TRBJ2-2, with 9 bases matching TRBD1. Losses at the gene ends were 2 bases for V and 5 bases for J; bases not matched to a gene: 3. Germline CDR1 reads SGHTA; CDR2 reads FQGTGA. The CDR3 loop spans 15 amino acids. The CDR3: CASSLYRGRTGELFF. CDR3 DNA sequence: TGTGCCAGCAGCTTATACAGGGGGCGAACCGGGGAGCTGTTTTTT.

The gene calls are TRBV28 and TRBJ1-1; no reliable D call. Trimming pared 2 bases from V and 1 base from J, leaving 5 bases between. CDR3 size: 13 residues. The V gene's germline CDR1 is MDHEN and CDR2 SYDVKM. CDR3: CASSLLGNTEAFF. In DNA form, the CDR3 reads TGTGCCAGCAGTTTACTAGGGAACACTGAAGCTTTCTTT.

The gene calls are TRBV10-3 and TRBJ1-2; D not certain. There are 13 residues in the CDR3. Germline V gene sequence: CDR1 ENHRY, CDR2 SYGVKD. V was clipped by 10 bases and J by 8 bases, with 20 bases between them. DNA for the CDR3: TGTGCCAGCGGGGTGGAGGAGGCGGAGGGCTACACCTTC. This gives the protein CASGVEEAEGYTF.

The sample holds a few counts of this clone. The V and J genes are TRBV6-5 and TRBJ1-1; perhaps TRBD1 as D (5 bases). V lost 2 bases and J 3 bases, leaving 10 bases between the germline ends. This CDR3 region has 14 residues. Per germline, CDR1 MNHEY and CDR2 SVGAGI. The chain's CDR3 is CASSYGGEYTEAFF. In nucleotides, the CDR3 is TGTGCCAGCAGTTACGGAGGGGAGTACACTGAAGCTTTCTTT.

This chain uses TRBV19 with TRBJ2-2; 8 nucleotides match TRBD1. Germline V gene sequence: CDR1 LNHDA, CDR2 SQIVND (reference sequence). This CDR3 has 16 amino acids. V was clipped by 5 bases and J by 1 base; unmatched bases: 6. The DNA for the CDR3 is TGTGCCAGTAGTCTCCCCGACAGGGGGAACACCGGGGAGCTGTTTTTT. It encodes CASSLPDRGNTGELFF.

V and J are TRBV4-2 and TRBJ2-5, with 12 bases matching TRBD2. After removal of 5 bases from V and 5 bases from J, the junction contained 3 bases not matched to a gene. CDR3 length: 14 amino acids. Germline CDR1 reads LGHNA; CDR2 reads YNFKEQ. The CDR3 coding sequence is TGTGCCAGCAGCTACCTAGCGGGAGGGGAGACCCAGTACTTC. It specifies CASSYLAGGETQYF.

The CDR3 here is CASGLGGGGNTIYF. CDR3 DNA: TGTGCTAGTGGTTTGGGTGGCGGCGGAAACACCATATATTTT. J is TRBJ1-3 and V is TRBV12-5; D is undetermined. The germline V gene encodes CDR1 LGHNT and CDR2 FRNRAP. The V and J ends lost 1 base and 4 bases respectively, with 8 bases between them. This CDR3 spans 14 amino acids. Full variable domain (missing parts from reference TRBV12-5 and TRBJ1-3): DARVTQTPRHKVTEMGQEVTMRCQPILGHNTVFWYRQTMMQGLELLAYFRNRAPLDDSGMPKDRFSAEMPDATLATLKIQPSEPRDSAVYFCASGLGGGGNTIYFGEGSWLTVV.

The chain employs TRBV19 and TRBJ2-7; 8 bases are a match to TRBD2. The length of the CDR3 is 14 residues. Trimming took 3 bases from V and 3 from J; bases not matched to a gene: 4. CDR1 and CDR2 from the germline V gene are LNHDA and SQIVND (reference sequence). The CDR3 nucleotides are TGTGCCAGTAGTATCAGCGGGAGTCTCTACGAGCAGTACTTC. Its translation is CASSISGSLYEQYF.

This chain uses TRBV11-2 with TRBJ1-1; D is possibly TRBD1 (5 bases). Germline loops: CDR1 SGHAT, CDR2 FQNNGV. This CDR3 has 13 residues. V dropped 6 bases and J dropped 5 bases, with 13 bases sitting between them. Here the CDR3 reads CASRILGGTEAFF. CDR3 nucleotides: TGTGCCAGCAGAATTTTGGGGGGTACTGAAGCTTTCTTT. Combining the CDR3 with reference TRBV11-2 and TRBJ1-1 gives the whole variable domain EAGVAQSPRYKIIEKRQSVAFWCNPISGHATLYWYQQILGQGPKLLIQFQNNGVVDDSQLPKDRFSAERLKGVDSTLKIQPAKLEDSAVYLCASRILGGTEAFFGQGTRLTVV.

This chain connects TRBV4-1 to TRBJ2-1, with 12 bases that match TRBD2. Losses at the gene ends were 3 bases for V and 4 bases for J; bases not matched to a gene: 16. Germline V CDR1 and CDR2: MGHRA, YSYEKL. The CDR3 is 20 residues long. The DNA for the CDR3 is TGCGCCAGCAGCCAGGTGAACCTAGCGGGAGGGCCTAAAGAGTACAATGAGCAGTTCTTC. Translating it yields CASSQVNLAGGPKEYNEQFF.

The V and J genes are TRBV19 and TRBJ2-2, with 8 positions matching TRBD1. Trimming at V came to 7 bases and at J to 6 bases, leaving 7 bases not matched to a gene. The V gene's germline CDR1 is LNHDA and CDR2 SQIVND (reference sequence). The CDR3 is 14 residues long. CDR3 in DNA: TGTGCCAGTAAAGGACAGGGTAAAGCCGGGGAGCTGTTTTTT. This sequence encodes CASKGQGKAGELFF.